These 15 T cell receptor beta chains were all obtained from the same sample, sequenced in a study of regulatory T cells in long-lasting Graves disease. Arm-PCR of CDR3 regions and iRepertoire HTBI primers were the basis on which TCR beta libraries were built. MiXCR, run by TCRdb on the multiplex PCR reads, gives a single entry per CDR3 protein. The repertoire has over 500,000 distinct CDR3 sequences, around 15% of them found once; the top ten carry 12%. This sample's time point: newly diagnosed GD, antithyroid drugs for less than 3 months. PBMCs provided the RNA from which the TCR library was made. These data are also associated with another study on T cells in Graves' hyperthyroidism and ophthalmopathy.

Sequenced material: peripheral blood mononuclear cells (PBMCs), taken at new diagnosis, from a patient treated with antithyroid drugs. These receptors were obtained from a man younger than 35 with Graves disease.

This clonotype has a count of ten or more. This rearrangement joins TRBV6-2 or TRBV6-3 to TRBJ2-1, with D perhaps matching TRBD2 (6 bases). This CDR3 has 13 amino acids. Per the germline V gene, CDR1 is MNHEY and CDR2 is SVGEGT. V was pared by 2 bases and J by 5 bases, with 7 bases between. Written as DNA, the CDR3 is TGTGCCAGCAGTTACGGAGGGAACAATGAGCAGTTCTTC. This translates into CASSYGGNNEQFF.

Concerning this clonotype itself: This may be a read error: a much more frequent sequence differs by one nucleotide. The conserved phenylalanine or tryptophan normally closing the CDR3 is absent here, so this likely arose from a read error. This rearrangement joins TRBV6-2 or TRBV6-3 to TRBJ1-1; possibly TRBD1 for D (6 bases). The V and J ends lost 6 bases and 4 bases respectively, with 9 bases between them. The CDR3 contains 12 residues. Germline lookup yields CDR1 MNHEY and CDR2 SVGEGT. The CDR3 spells CASRGGGTEAFS. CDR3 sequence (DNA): TGTGCCAGCAGAGGGGGAGGCACTGAAGCTTTCTCT.

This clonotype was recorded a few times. Written as DNA, the CDR3 is TGTGCCAGCAGCTTGGGGCGAGCGGGAGGGCCGAGCTACAATGAGCAGTTCTTC. This translates into CASSLGRAGGPSYNEQFF. The chain combines TRBV11-2 with TRBJ2-1; 10 nucleotides line up with TRBD2. The CDR3 is made up of 18 amino acids. V shed 3 bases, J shed 3 bases, and the junction held 11 bases outside the gene matches. Germline CDR1 reads SGHAT; CDR2 reads FQNNGV.

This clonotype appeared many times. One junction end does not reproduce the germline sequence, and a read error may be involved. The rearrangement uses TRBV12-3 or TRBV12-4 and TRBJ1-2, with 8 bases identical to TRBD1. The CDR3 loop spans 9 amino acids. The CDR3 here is CASRWGQAF. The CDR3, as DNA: TGTGCCAGCAGATGGGGACAGGCCTTC.

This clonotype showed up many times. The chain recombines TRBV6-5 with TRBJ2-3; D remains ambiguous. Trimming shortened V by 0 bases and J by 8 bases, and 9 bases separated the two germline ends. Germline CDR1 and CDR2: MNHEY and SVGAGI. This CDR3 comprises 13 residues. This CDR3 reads CASSYSMLGTQYF. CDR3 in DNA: TGTGCCAGCAGTTACTCGATGCTTGGTACGCAGTATTTT.

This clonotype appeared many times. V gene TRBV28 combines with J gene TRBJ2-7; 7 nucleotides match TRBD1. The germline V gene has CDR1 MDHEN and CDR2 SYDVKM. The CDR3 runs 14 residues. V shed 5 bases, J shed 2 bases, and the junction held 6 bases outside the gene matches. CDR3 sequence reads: CASSKRGLTYEQYF. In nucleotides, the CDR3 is TGTGCCAGCAGTAAAAGGGGGCTGACCTACGAGCAGTACTTC. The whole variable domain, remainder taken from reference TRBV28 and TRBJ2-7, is DVKVTQSSRYLVKRTGEKVFLECVQDMDHENMFWYRQDPGLGLRLIYFSYDVKMKEKGDIPEGYSVSREKKERFSLILESASTNQTSMYLCASSKRGLTYEQYFGPGTRLTVT.

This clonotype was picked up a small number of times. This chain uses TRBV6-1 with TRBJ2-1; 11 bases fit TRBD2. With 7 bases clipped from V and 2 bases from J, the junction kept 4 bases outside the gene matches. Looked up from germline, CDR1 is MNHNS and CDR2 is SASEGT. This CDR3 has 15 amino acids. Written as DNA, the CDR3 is TGTGCCAGCATCCCTAGCGGGGGGACCTACAATGAGCAGTTCTTC. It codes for CASIPSGGTYNEQFF.

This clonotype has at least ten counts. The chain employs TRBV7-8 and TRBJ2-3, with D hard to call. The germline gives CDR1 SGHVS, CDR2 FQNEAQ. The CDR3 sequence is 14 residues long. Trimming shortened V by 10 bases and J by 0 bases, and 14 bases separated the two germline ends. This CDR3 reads CATSERSSTDTQYF. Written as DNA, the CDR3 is TGTGCCACCTCGGAACGGTCTAGCACAGATACGCAGTATTTT.

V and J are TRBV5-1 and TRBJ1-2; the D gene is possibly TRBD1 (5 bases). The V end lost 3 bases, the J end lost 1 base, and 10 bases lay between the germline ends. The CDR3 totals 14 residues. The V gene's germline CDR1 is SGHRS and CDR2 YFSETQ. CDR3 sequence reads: CASSSGGNNYGYTF. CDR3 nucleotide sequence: TGCGCCAGCAGCTCCGGGGGGAATAACTATGGCTACACCTTC.

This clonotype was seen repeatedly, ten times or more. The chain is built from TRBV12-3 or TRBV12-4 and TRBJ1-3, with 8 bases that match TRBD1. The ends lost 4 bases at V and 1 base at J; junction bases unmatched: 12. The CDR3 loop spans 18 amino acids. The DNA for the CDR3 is TGTGCCAGCAGTTACCGGGCCCAGGGGGCCTCGTCTGGAAACACCATATATTTT. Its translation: CASSYRAQGASSGNTIYF.

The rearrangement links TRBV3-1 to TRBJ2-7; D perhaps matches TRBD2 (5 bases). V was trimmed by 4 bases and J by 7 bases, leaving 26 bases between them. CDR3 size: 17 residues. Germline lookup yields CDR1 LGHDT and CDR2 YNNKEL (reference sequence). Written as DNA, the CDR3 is TGTGCCAGCAGCCTTTGGGCCGGGGTCCTACGTATAGCTGAGCAGTACTTC. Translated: CASSLWAGVLRIAEQYF.

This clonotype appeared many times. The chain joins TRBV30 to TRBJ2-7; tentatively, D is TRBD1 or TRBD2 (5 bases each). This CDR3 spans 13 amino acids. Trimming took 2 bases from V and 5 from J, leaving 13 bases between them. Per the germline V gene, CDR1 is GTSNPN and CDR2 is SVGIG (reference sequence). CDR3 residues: CAWSPGAPDEQYF. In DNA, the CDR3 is TGTGCCTGGAGTCCCGGGGCCCCGGACGAGCAGTACTTC.

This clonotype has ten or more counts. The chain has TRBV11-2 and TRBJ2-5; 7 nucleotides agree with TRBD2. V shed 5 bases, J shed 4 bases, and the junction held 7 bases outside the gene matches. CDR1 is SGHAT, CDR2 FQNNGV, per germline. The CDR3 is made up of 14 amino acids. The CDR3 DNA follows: TGTGCCAGCAGCCCTCCCCCGGGGGGAGAGACCCAGTACTTC. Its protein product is CASSPPPGGETQYF.

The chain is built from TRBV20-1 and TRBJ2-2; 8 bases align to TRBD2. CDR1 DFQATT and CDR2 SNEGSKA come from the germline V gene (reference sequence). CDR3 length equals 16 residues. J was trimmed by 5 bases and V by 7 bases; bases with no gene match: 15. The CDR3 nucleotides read TGCAGTGGCCTTCAAGGGGCGGGAGGAGGGACCGGGGAGCTGTTTTTT. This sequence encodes CSGLQGAGGGTGELFF.

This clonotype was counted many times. The CDR3 loop is CASSLTTDEQFF. The CDR3 DNA sequence: TGTGCCAGCAGCTTAACAACAGATGAGCAGTTCTTC. The V and J genes are TRBV7-3 and TRBJ2-1; the D is unclear. This CDR3 contains 12 residues. V dropped 0 bases and J dropped 8 bases, with 5 bases sitting between them. Germline V lookup: CDR1 SGHTA, CDR2 FQGTGA. Full variable domain (missing parts from reference TRBV7-3 and TRBJ2-1): GAGVSQTPSNKVTEKGKYVELRCDPISGHTALYWYRQSLGQGPEFLIYFQGTGAADDSGLPNDRFFAVRPEGSVSTLKIQRTERGDSAVYLCASSLTTDEQFFGPGTRLTVL.